What follows are 16 T cell receptor beta chains derived from one specimen sequenced in a study of T cells after yellow fever vaccination. TCRdb re-analysed the 5' RACE reads in MiXCR, keeping a single row per CDR3 protein. This sample has nearly 350,000 distinct CDR3 sequences; around 8.1% occur once, and the top ten carry roughly 18%. The source was PBMCs, collected approximately 40 days after the first yellow fever vaccination. These receptors were collected from a man younger than 30 who received the YFV17D yellow fever vaccine.

This clonotype showed up many times. This sequence joins TRBV4-3 and TRBJ2-7, with D hard to call. The CDR3 has 14 residues. The germline V gene has CDR1 LGHNA and CDR2 YSLEER. The V end lost 0 bases, the J end lost 0 bases, and 6 bases lay between the germline ends. The CDR3 coding sequence is TGCGCCAGCAGCCAAGACAGGAGCTCCTACGAGCAGTACTTC. Translating gives CASSQDRSSYEQYF.

The chain joins TRBV5-1 to TRBJ2-5; D is perhaps TRBD1 (5 bases). CDR1 and CDR2 (germline): SGHRS, YFSETQ. The CDR3 has 15 amino acids. V gave up 2 bases and J gave up 4 bases, with 15 bases separating them. The CDR3 protein is CASSFRGRPPETQYF. The CDR3, as DNA: TGCGCCAGCAGCTTTAGGGGAAGGCCCCCAGAGACCCAGTACTTC.

The rearrangement links TRBV20-1 to TRBJ2-3, with 7 bases aligning to TRBD1. The CDR3 is made up of 12 amino acids. Germline trimming cut 6 bases from V and 9 bases from J; bases unmatched to any gene: 9. The germline CDR1 and CDR2 sequences are DFQATT and SNEGSKA (reference sequence). The CDR3 here is CSAPEQGPTQYF. The CDR3, as DNA: TGCAGTGCCCCGGAACAGGGGCCCACGCAGTATTTT.

The V call is TRBV6-4, the J call TRBJ2-3; 10 bases map to TRBD2. The V gene's germline CDR1 is MRHNA and CDR2 SNTAGT. V trimming: 7 bases; J trimming: 4 bases; junction bases outside the gene matches: 8. CDR3 size: 15 residues. CDR3 nucleotide sequence: TGTGCCAGCAAAAGCGGGGGGGCCGTGGCAGATACGCAGTATTTT. Protein product: CASKSGGAVADTQYF.

The chain uses TRBV14 and TRBJ1-2; tentative D call: TRBD1 (6 bases). CDR1 and CDR2 (germline): SGHDN, FVKESK. Trimming left V 1 base short and J 4 bases short, with 7 bases between. The length of the CDR3 is 13 residues. CDR3 in amino acids: CASSQAGAYGYTF. The CDR3 nucleotides read TGTGCCAGCAGCCAAGCGGGGGCCTATGGCTACACCTTC.

This clonotype showed up many times. The chain links TRBV4-2 to TRBJ2-7; D gene uncertain. Trimming took 1 base from V and 3 from J, leaving 4 bases between them. The CDR3 runs to 12 residues. Germline loops: CDR1 LGHNA, CDR2 YNFKEQ. The CDR3 DNA is TGTGCCAGCAGCCAAGGCATCTACGAGCAGTACTTC. Translated: CASSQGIYEQYF.

In its sample, this clonotype was seen a few times. The chain uses TRBV5-1 and TRBJ2-1; 9 bases match TRBD1. The CDR3 contains 15 residues. After removal of 2 bases from V and 4 bases from J, the junction contained 4 bases not matched to a gene. Germline CDR1 reads SGHRS; CDR2 reads YFSETQ. The CDR3 loop reads CASSLSGTGYNEQFF. For the CDR3, the DNA is TGCGCCAGCAGCTTATCCGGGACAGGGTACAATGAGCAGTTCTTC.

This clonotype was detected a few times. The V gene is TRBV6-5, the J gene TRBJ1-2, with D possibly matching TRBD1 (6 bases). The ends were cut back, 4 bases at V and 3 bases at J, with 15 bases in the middle. Per the germline V gene, CDR1 is MNHEY and CDR2 is SVGAGI. The CDR3 has 15 residues. CDR3 sequence: CASSSWGGPDYGYTF. The CDR3 nucleotides are TGTGCCAGCAGTTCCTGGGGGGGGCCAGACTATGGCTACACCTTC.

This clonotype was observed a few times. This chain joins TRBV23-1 and TRBJ2-4, with D unclear. TRBV23-1 is an open reading frame, and its role is uncertain. V dropped 2 bases and J dropped 0 bases, with 11 bases sitting between them. The CDR3 loop spans 16 amino acids. The CDR3 nucleotides read TGCGCCAGCAGTCAACAAGACTTGCTAGCCAAAAACATTCAGTACTTC. Protein product: CASSQQDLLAKNIQYF.

The rearrangement uses TRBV29-1 and TRBJ1-2; the match to TRBD1 covers 9 bases. The length of the CDR3 is 13 residues. V lost 4 bases, J lost 1 base, and 1 base stayed unmatched. Germline CDR1 reads SQVTM; CDR2 reads ANQGSEA. The CDR3 DNA sequence: TGCAGCGTTGGGACAGGGGTTAACTATGGCTACACCTTC. The encoded protein is CSVGTGVNYGYTF.

Ten or more counts support this clonotype. The chain combines TRBV7-2 with TRBJ2-5, with D hard to call. The germline V gene has CDR1 SGHTA and CDR2 FQGNSA. The CDR3 is 14 residues long. The germline V and J ends were trimmed by 5 bases and 3 bases, with 13 bases remaining between them. This CDR3 is CASSPPGQKETQYF. DNA of the CDR3: TGTGCCAGCAGCCCCCCCGGGCAGAAAGAGACCCAGTACTTC.

The CDR3 sequence is CSGGNIGRRETQYF. Here the CDR3 DNA reads TGCAGTGGCGGAAATATTGGGCGGCGAGAGACCCAGTACTTC. The chain couples TRBV20-1 to TRBJ2-5, with D unresolved. The length of the CDR3 is 14 residues. Germline V gene data show CDR1 as DFQATT and CDR2 as SNEGSKA (reference sequence). Trimming took 7 bases from V and 4 from J, leaving 19 bases between them.

The gene calls are TRBV4-3 and TRBJ1-6; the D gene is possibly TRBD1 (6 bases). This CDR3 spans 17 amino acids. Trimming removed 4 bases at V and 4 bases at J, with 17 bases between. Germline CDR1 is LGHNA and CDR2 is YSLEER. The CDR3 DNA is TGCGCCAGCAGCCGGATGGAGGACAGACTTTATAATTCACCCCTCCACTTT. Translation gives CASSRMEDRLYNSPLHF.

The genes are TRBV10-3 and TRBJ1-4, with a weak D call TRBD1 (5 bases). The germline gives CDR1 ENHRY, CDR2 SYGVKD. CDR3 length equals 13 residues. Trimming pared 10 bases from V and 2 bases from J, leaving 11 bases between. CDR3 nucleotides: TGTGCCACCGGGACCGCGACTAATGAAAAACTGTTTTTT. Encoded protein: CATGTATNEKLFF.

This sequence joins TRBV9 and TRBJ2-3; D unresolved. Trimming removed 4 bases from V and 2 bases from J, with 17 bases in between. From germline, CDR1 is SGDLS and CDR2 YYNGEE. The CDR3 totals 16 residues. The CDR3 region is CASSLRDKGITDTQYF. The CDR3 DNA reads as TGTGCCAGCAGCCTTCGAGACAAAGGGATCACAGATACGCAGTATTTT.

This clonotype showed up just a few times. The chain is built from TRBV4-1 and TRBJ2-3; 9 positions agree with TRBD2. The germline V gene encodes CDR1 MGHRA and CDR2 YSYEKL. This CDR3 comprises 17 residues. The J segment lost 2 bases and the V segment lost 0 bases, leaving 6 bases of the junction unmatched. For the CDR3, the DNA is TGCGCCAGCAGCCAAGAAGAGCTAGCGGGGAACACAGATACGCAGTATTTT. Its translation: CASSQEELAGNTDTQYF.